The next 18 T cell receptor beta chains were all read from a single sample in a study of memory CD4+ T cells and cytomegalovirus serostatus (dated by TCRdb to 2018 to 2020). A FACSAria II was used to sort memory CD4+ T cells, defined as single viable CD3+CD4+CD8-CD45RO+ cells. Library preparation used the immunoSEQ multiplex PCR assay. In its TCRdb copy, this immuneACCESS table keeps in-frame sequences only and misses some clones. Where compared with another copy, unresolved V genes explain less than half of these, and the others have no known cause. The sample profile shows about 50,000 clones; around four fifths of them were found once. 0.5% to 0.7% of the sample comes from the top ten. Sequenced: memory CD4+ T cells from blood. Source of these receptors: an adult in good health and CMV-seronegative.

This clone was detected a few times. The rearrangement links TRBV5-1 to TRBJ1-4; 8 nucleotides agree with TRBD1. CDR3 length equals 14 residues. Per germline, CDR1 SGHRS and CDR2 YFSETQ. The V segment lost 0 bases and the J segment 8 bases; nucleotides outside the gene matches: 3. CDR3 bases: TGCGCCAGCAGCTTGGATACAGGGGGGGAAAAACTGTTTTTT. Protein sequence: CASSLDTGGEKLFF.

The rearrangement joins TRBV2 to TRBJ2-5, with TRBD2 as a possible D gene (6 bases). Trimming took 7 bases from V and 8 from J, leaving 11 bases between them. The CDR3 contains 11 residues. CDR1 is SNHLY, CDR2 FYNNEI, per germline. In DNA form, the CDR3 reads TGTGCCAGCAAGTTACTAGCAACCCAGTACTTC. Its translation: CASKLLATQYF.

V and J are TRBV6-1 and TRBJ1-5; 11 positions agree with TRBD1. CDR1 is MNHNS, CDR2 SASEGT, per germline. V gave up 6 bases and J gave up 4 bases; unmatched junction bases: 2. The CDR3 length is 14 residues. The CDR3 bases are TGTGCCAGCAGGGGGACAGGGGGTAATCAGCCCCAGCATTTT. Its translation: CASRGTGGNQPQHF.

The CDR3 is CASINFRGGANYGYTF. The CDR3 DNA is TGTGCCAGCATTAATTTCAGGGGTGGGGCTAACTATGGCTACACCTTC. The chain combines TRBV27 with TRBJ1-2; perhaps TRBD1 as D (6 bases). The CDR3 consists of 16 residues. Germline-derived CDR1 and CDR2 are MNHEY and SMNVEV (reference sequence). The V end was cut by 7 bases, the J end by 0 bases, with 18 bases between.

The chain carries TRBV11-2 and TRBJ2-7, with 8 bases fitting TRBD2. Trimming at V came to 5 bases and at J to 6 bases, leaving 9 bases not matched to a gene. CDR1 and CDR2 (germline): SGHAT, FQNNGV. This CDR3 is built from 14 residues. The CDR3 loop reads CASSLLAGAGEQYF. The CDR3 coding sequence is TGTGCCAGCAGCCTGCTAGCGGGTGCGGGCGAGCAGTACTTC.

The rearrangement links TRBV15 to TRBJ2-7; maybe TRBD2 (6 bases). Germline loops: CDR1 LNHNV, CDR2 YYDKDF (reference sequence). CDR3 length: 19 amino acids. Between the trimmed V and J ends, which lost 0 bases and 5 bases, there was a span of 26 bases. DNA for the CDR3: TGTGCCACCAGCAGAGAAGGACGGGCCGGGGGTACTAGCAGAGACGAGCAGTACTTC. Its translation is CATSREGRAGGTSRDEQYF. Drawing the rest from reference TRBV15 and TRBJ2-7, the complete variable domain is DAMVIQNPRYQVTQFGKPVTLSCSQTLNHNVMYWYQQKSSQAPKLLFHYYDKDFNNEADTPDNFQSRRPNTSFCFLDIRSPGLGDTAMYLCATSREGRAGGTSRDEQYFGPGTRLTVT.

A remark on this clone: This sample includes further DNA sequences coding for the same CDR3. The chain carries TRBV30 and TRBJ1-5; D is unclear. CDR3 length: 13 amino acids. Trimming cost V 1 base and J 0 bases, with 4 bases left between them. Germline V gene sequence: CDR1 GTSNPN, CDR2 SVGIG (reference sequence). The CDR3 nucleotides read TGTGCCTGGAGTGCGGATAGCAATCAGCCCCAGCATTTT. It codes for CAWSADSNQPQHF.

The chain couples TRBV30 to TRBJ2-7; a possible D gene is TRBD1 (5 bases). CDR1 is GTSNPN, CDR2 SVGIG, per germline (reference sequence). V lost 2 bases and J 6 bases, leaving 11 bases between the germline ends. The length of the CDR3 is 12 residues. The CDR3 sequence: CAWSQQAREQYF. The DNA of the CDR3 is TGTGCCTGGAGTCAACAGGCTCGCGAGCAGTACTTC.

This clone appeared once. The chain carries TRBV29-1 and TRBJ2-3, with D possibly matching TRBD1 (6 bases). Germline V gene lookup returns CDR1 SQVTM and CDR2 ANQGSEA. The CDR3 is 14 residues long. The ends were cut back, 2 bases at V and 3 bases at J, with 12 bases in the middle. The CDR3 DNA follows: TGCAGCGTTGAAAAACAGGGTCTAACAGATACGCAGTATTTT. Its protein is CSVEKQGLTDTQYF.

The chain combines TRBV6-1 with TRBJ1-2; D is undetermined. Trimming cost V 3 bases and J 4 bases, with 18 bases left between them. Germline loops: CDR1 MNHNS, CDR2 SASEGT. This CDR3 has 16 amino acids. CDR3 coding DNA: TGTGCCAGCAGTGATCCGTCGCGGGCCGCAGGCTATGGCTACACCTTC. This codes for CASSDPSRAAGYGYTF.

The chain is built from TRBV5-6 and TRBJ2-5; tentatively, D is TRBD1 (5 bases). The germline V and J ends were trimmed by 4 bases and 2 bases, with 15 bases remaining between them. Germline V gene sequence: CDR1 SGHDT, CDR2 YYEEEE. The CDR3 is 15 amino acids. CDR3 amino acids: CASSPGPTGQETQYF. The CDR3 DNA reads as TGTGCCAGCAGCCCCGGCCCTACAGGTCAAGAGACCCAGTACTTC.

This sequence joins TRBV27 and TRBJ1-2; possibly TRBD1 for D (5 bases). CDR3 size: 15 residues. CDR1 and CDR2 from the germline V gene are MNHEY and SMNVEV (reference sequence). Trimming took off 5 bases at V and 6 bases at J, with 19 bases between the two ends. The CDR3 DNA is TGTGCCAGCAGTCTCCGTGGAGGGGAGGTGAATGGCTACACCTTC. It translates to CASSLRGGEVNGYTF.

The rearrangement uses TRBV19 and TRBJ2-7; D is unclear. Germline V CDR1 and CDR2: LNHDA, SQIVND (reference sequence). V lost 9 bases, J lost 3 bases, and 6 bases lay in between. The CDR3 covers 10 residues. CDR3: CASPNYEQYF. For the CDR3, the DNA is TGTGCCAGCCCAAACTACGAGCAGTACTTC.

The genes are TRBV15 and TRBJ2-3; no clear D. This CDR3 region has 14 residues. Germline CDR1 and CDR2: LNHNV and YYDKDF (reference sequence). Deletions cut 4 bases from V and 3 bases from J, with 11 bases between. This CDR3 reads CATSIGWDTDTQYF. The CDR3 nucleotides are TGTGCCACCAGCATAGGGTGGGATACAGATACGCAGTATTTT.

The chain uses TRBV6-1 and TRBJ1-5, with a tentative D call TRBD1 (6 bases). The CDR3 is made up of 15 amino acids. Deletions cut 4 bases from V and 0 bases from J, with 10 bases between. Germline CDR1 MNHNS, CDR2 SASEGT. The CDR3 loop is CASSGTANSNQPQHF. The CDR3 bases are TGTGCCAGCAGTGGGACAGCTAATAGCAATCAGCCCCAGCATTTT.

V gene TRBV5-6 combines with J gene TRBJ2-7; 10 bases align to TRBD1. The CDR3 consists of 15 residues. J was trimmed by 3 bases and V by 4 bases; bases with no gene match: 7. Germline V gene data show CDR1 as SGHDT and CDR2 as YYEEEE. In DNA, the CDR3 is TGTGCCAGCAGCGGACGGGACAGGGGACTCTACGAGCAGTACTTC. This gives the protein CASSGRDRGLYEQYF.

The chain combines TRBV5-1 with TRBJ2-7, with 11 bases aligning to TRBD1. This CDR3 comprises 16 residues. The germline gives CDR1 SGHRS, CDR2 YFSETQ. The ends lost 0 bases at V and 6 bases at J; junction bases unmatched: 8. The CDR3 DNA sequence: TGCGCCAGCAGCTTGGGGACGAGGACAGGGGGCTCCGAGCAGTACTTC. Translated, it gives CASSLGTRTGGSEQYF.

The chain combines TRBV2 with TRBJ2-3, with TRBD2 matching 11 bases. This CDR3 contains 16 residues. Trimming at V came to 6 bases and at J to 0 bases, leaving 5 bases not matched to a gene. The V gene's germline CDR1 is SNHLY and CDR2 FYNNEI. The CDR3 protein is CASRLLAGGSTDTQYF. As DNA, the CDR3 is TGTGCCAGCAGACTGCTAGCGGGAGGCAGCACAGATACGCAGTATTTT.